This TCR beta chain was recorded in a study of blood T cells in healthy people across ages. Study-wide context: About one barcoded beta molecule was captured per two T cells (by template switching).

Germline lookup yields CDR1 SGHRS and CDR2 YFSETQ. The CDR3 spans 16 residues. The V end lost 3 bases, the J end lost 6 bases, and 19 bases lay between the germline ends. A sample-barcoded 5' primer and a J-beta primer mix were used in a second PCR of about 6 to 11 cycles. TCRdb reprocessed the 5' RACE reads via MiXCR and lists one record per CDR3 protein. Of just over 1 million distinct CDR3 sequences in the sample, less than 50% were seen once. Sequenced sample: blood. The clonotype comes from a woman aged 55-69 years in good health. The chain carries TRBV5-1 and TRBJ2-1; D gene ambiguous. The CDR3 coding sequence is TGCGCCAGCAGCTACCTAGGAAGGGTAAACGCCAATGAGCAGTTCTTC. Protein sequence: CASSYLGRVNANEQFF.